These T cell receptor beta chains were read from a single sample in a study of cytotoxic CD8 clonotypes in ibrutinib-treated CLL. Some clones are missing from TCRdb's copy, which holds only in-frame ones; the method was immunoSEQ multiplex PCR. Seen here are roughly 110,000 clones, about 53% observed once, and the top ten hold 37%. Material: PBMCs, obtained after 24 months of ibrutinib treatment. Receptors originate from a human donor with chronic lymphocytic leukemia. Each CDR3 is given with its conserved first and last residue. The order of the fields is CDR3 protein, CDR3 DNA, CDR3 length, D gene, clone size, V gene, J gene. A D gene is named only where the DNA matches it firmly. Size is omitted from some rows. Given values are once, few, many or a class for expanded clones.

cdr3_aa: CASSYSDRGVAGYTF
cdr3_nt: TGTGCCAGCAGTTACAGCGACAGGGGAGTCGCTGGCTACACCTTC
cdr3_length: 15
d_call: TRBD1
clone_size: NA
v_call: TRBV6-5
j_call: TRBJ1-2

cdr3_aa: CASSLDTHYGYTF
cdr3_nt: TGTGCCAGCAGCTTAGACACTCACTATGGCTACACCTTC
cdr3_length: 13
d_call: NA
clone_size: NA
v_call: TRBV11-2
j_call: TRBJ1-2

cdr3_aa: CASSRSGAQYNEQFF
cdr3_nt: TGTGCCAGCAGCAGGAGCGGGGCTCAATACAATGAGCAGTTCTTC
cdr3_length: 15
d_call: TRBD2
clone_size: NA
v_call: TRBV5-6
j_call: TRBJ2-1

cdr3_aa: CASSLTGVNEKLFF
cdr3_nt: TGTGCCAGCAGCTTGACAGGGGTTAATGAAAAACTGTTTTTT
cdr3_length: 14
d_call: TRBD1
clone_size: NA
v_call: TRBV5-5
j_call: TRBJ1-4

cdr3_aa: CASSFRQPSYEQYF
cdr3_nt: TGTGCCAGCAGCTTTCGACAGCCCTCCTACGAGCAGTACTTC
cdr3_length: 14
d_call: NA
clone_size: few
v_call: TRBV7-8
j_call: TRBJ2-7

cdr3_aa: CASSSWTVSNYGYTF
cdr3_nt: TGTGCCAGCAGCTCCTGGACAGTTTCTAACTATGGCTACACCTTC
cdr3_length: 15
d_call: NA
clone_size: few
v_call: TRBV7-2
j_call: TRBJ1-2

cdr3_aa: CACSLLDRDGTEAFF
cdr3_nt: TGTGCCTGCTCCCTTCTCGACAGGGACGGCACTGAAGCTTTCTTT
cdr3_length: 15
d_call: TRBD1
clone_size: NA
v_call: TRBV30
j_call: TRBJ1-1

cdr3_aa: CASSLKGRGDQPQHF
cdr3_nt: TGTGCCAGCAGTTTAAAGGGCAGGGGAGATCAGCCCCAGCATTTT
cdr3_length: 15
d_call: NA
clone_size: NA
v_call: TRBV27
j_call: TRBJ1-5

cdr3_aa: CASSMPGTTGELFF
cdr3_nt: TGTGCCAGTAGTATGCCAGGGACCACCGGGGAGCTGTTTTTT
cdr3_length: 14
d_call: NA
clone_size: NA
v_call: TRBV19
j_call: TRBJ2-2

cdr3_aa: CASSKPVRVHLGAVRDYGYTF
cdr3_nt: TGTGCCAGCAGCAAGCCAGTCCGGGTCCATTTGGGGGCTGTTAGGGACTATGGCTACACCTTC
cdr3_length: 21
d_call: NA
clone_size: NA
v_call: TRBV21-1
j_call: TRBJ1-2

cdr3_aa: CASSSEGRGLGETQYF
cdr3_nt: TGCGCCAGCAGCTCGGAGGGGCGGGGGTTAGGGGAGACCCAGTACTTC
cdr3_length: 16
d_call: TRBD2
clone_size: NA
v_call: TRBV4-1
j_call: TRBJ2-5

cdr3_aa: CASSLDGREADTQYF
cdr3_nt: TGTGCCAGCAGCTTAGATGGCAGGGAAGCAGATACGCAGTATTTT
cdr3_length: 15
d_call: NA
clone_size: many
v_call: TRBV7-6
j_call: TRBJ2-3

cdr3_aa: CASSLPPAKTQYF
cdr3_nt: TGTGCCAGCAGCTTACCCCCTGCAAAGACCCAGTACTTC
cdr3_length: 13
d_call: NA
clone_size: NA
v_call: TRBV7-3
j_call: TRBJ2-5

cdr3_aa: CASKTKGGGPYSNQPQHF
cdr3_nt: TGTGCCAGTAAAACTAAGGGAGGGGGCCCTTATAGCAATCAGCCCCAGCATTTT
cdr3_length: 18
d_call: TRBD1
clone_size: few
v_call: TRBV19
j_call: TRBJ1-5

cdr3_aa: CAWSFGRGRGHGYTF
cdr3_nt: TGTGCCTGGAGTTTCGGGAGGGGGCGCGGGCATGGCTACACCTTC
cdr3_length: 15
d_call: TRBD1
clone_size: few
v_call: TRBV30
j_call: TRBJ1-2

cdr3_aa: CASSQRSGGRTDTQYF
cdr3_nt: TGTGCCAGCAGCCAACGGAGCGGGGGGCGCACAGATACGCAGTATTTT
cdr3_length: 16
d_call: TRBD2
clone_size: NA
v_call: TRBV14
j_call: TRBJ2-3

cdr3_aa: CASSLASGKGSEQYF
cdr3_nt: TGTGCCAGCAGCTTAGCATCGGGCAAGGGATCCGAGCAGTACTTC
cdr3_length: 15
d_call: NA
clone_size: NA
v_call: TRBV11-3
j_call: TRBJ2-7

cdr3_aa: CASFSGGAEGSNEQFF
cdr3_nt: TGTGCCAGCTTTAGCGGGGGGGCAGAAGGGTCCAATGAGCAGTTCTTC
cdr3_length: 16
d_call: TRBD2
clone_size: NA
v_call: TRBV6-6
j_call: TRBJ2-1

cdr3_aa: CASSLSVRGPLRGNSPLHF
cdr3_nt: TGTGCCAGCAGTTTATCGGTCAGGGGACCACTTCGAGGAAATTCACCCCTCCACTTT
cdr3_length: 19
d_call: NA
clone_size: NA
v_call: TRBV27
j_call: TRBJ1-6

cdr3_aa: CASTEDFMNTEAFF
cdr3_nt: TGTGCCAGCACTGAGGATTTCATGAACACTGAAGCTTTCTTT
cdr3_length: 14
d_call: NA
clone_size: many
v_call: TRBV6-1
j_call: TRBJ1-1

cdr3_aa: CATLPIPGSYGYTF
cdr3_nt: TGTGCCACTCTCCCTATACCAGGGTCCTATGGCTACACCTTC
cdr3_length: 14
d_call: NA
clone_size: NA
v_call: TRBV10-3
j_call: TRBJ1-2

cdr3_aa: CASQARGARGYTF
cdr3_nt: TGTGCCAGCCAAGCTCGGGGGGCGAGAGGCTACACCTTC
cdr3_length: 13
d_call: NA
clone_size: NA
v_call: TRBV13
j_call: TRBJ1-2

cdr3_aa: CASSEDAFRETQYF
cdr3_nt: TGCGCCAGCAGTGAAGACGCGTTCAGGGAGACCCAGTACTTC
cdr3_length: 14
d_call: NA
clone_size: NA
v_call: TRBV10-1
j_call: TRBJ2-5